This is a list of T cell receptor beta chains from one sample in a study of radiotherapy plus CTLA-4 blockade in lung cancer. TCRdb keeps only in-frame clones here, not all; method: immunoSEQ multiplex PCR. The sample consists of 53,000 or so clones, about 88% of them appearing once. The input for sequencing was peripheral blood, taken from a patient treated with radiotherapy plus ipilimumab. The receptors originated from a human donor with non-small cell lung cancer whose response to radiotherapy plus ipilimumab could not be evaluated. The CDR3 runs from the conserved cysteine through the conserved F or W. Fields, in order: D gene, clone size, J gene, V gene, CDR3 protein, CDR3 DNA. The D gene is left open where the match is weak. Not every row has a clone size; where given, it reads once, few, many or a size class.

NA	NA	TRBJ1-5	TRBV5-1	CASSPGPLSNQPQHF	TGCGCCAGCAGCCCCGGTCCCCTTAGCAATCAGCCCCAGCATTTT
TRBD1	NA	TRBJ2-3	TRBV7-2	CASSSTGLSTDTQYF	TGTGCCAGCAGCTCGACAGGGCTGAGCACAGATACGCAGTATTTT
TRBD2	NA	TRBJ2-1	TRBV6-5	CASSTSGYNEQFF	TGTGCCAGCAGTACTAGCGGCTACAATGAGCAGTTCTTC
NA	NA	TRBJ1-2	TRBV19	CASNPGQGRTYYGYTF	TGTGCCAGTAATCCGGGACAAGGACGGACCTACTATGGCTACACCTTC
NA	NA	TRBJ1-5	TRBV7-2	CASSSQQGGNQPQHF	TGTGCCAGCAGCTCGCAACAGGGAGGCAATCAGCCCCAGCATTTT
TRBD2	NA	TRBJ2-3	TRBV18	CASSPSPGGPPDTQYF	TGTGCCAGCTCACCGAGTCCGGGGGGGCCACCAGATACGCAGTATTTT
TRBD1	NA	TRBJ1-5	TRBV7-9	CASSGRTGEPQHF	TGTGCCAGCAGCGGGCGGACAGGGGAGCCCCAGCATTTT
NA	NA	TRBJ1-4	TRBV5-1	CASSFTGSTNEKLFF	TGCGCCAGCAGCTTTACAGGTTCAACTAATGAAAAACTGTTTTTT
NA	NA	TRBJ1-1	TRBV29-1	CSVEYTIIRGTEAFF	TGCAGCGTTGAATATACGATAATACGAGGCACTGAAGCTTTCTTT
NA	once	TRBJ1-1	TRBV2	CASSDWVRRAEAFF	TGTGCCAGCAGTGATTGGGTTAGGAGGGCTGAAGCTTTCTTT
NA	NA	TRBJ1-4	TRBV7-2	CASSLGGVATNEKLFF	TGTGCCAGCAGCTTAGGAGGAGTTGCGACTAATGAAAAACTGTTTTTT
NA	NA	TRBJ2-4	TRBV28	CASSVTGSKNIQYF	TGTGCCAGCAGTGTCACAGGGTCCAAAAACATTCAGTACTTC
TRBD2	NA	TRBJ2-2	TRBV6-6	CASSSSGGEFTGELFF	TGTGCCAGCAGCTCCTCGGGGGGGGAGTTTACCGGGGAGCTGTTTTTT
TRBD1	NA	TRBJ2-7	TRBV5-4	CASSLKTGDYEQYF	TGTGCCAGCAGCCTTAAGACAGGGGACTACGAGCAGTACTTC
TRBD1	NA	TRBJ2-5	TRBV5-6	CASSLTGGVQETQYF	TGTGCCAGCAGCCTGACAGGGGGGGTCCAAGAGACCCAGTACTTC
TRBD2	NA	TRBJ2-7	TRBV18	CASSPLAGAAYEQYF	TGTGCCAGCTCACCTCTAGCGGGAGCGGCCTACGAGCAGTACTTC
NA	NA	TRBJ2-1	TRBV11-2	CASRIRGAGSSYNEQFF	TGTGCCAGCAGGATCAGAGGGGCCGGGAGCTCCTACAATGAGCAGTTCTTC
NA	NA	TRBJ1-1	TRBV5-5	CASSLGAAVGTEAFF	TGTGCCAGCAGCTTGGGGGCCGCAGTAGGTACTGAAGCTTTCTTT
TRBD2	NA	TRBJ2-7	TRBV28	CASSSWTSGRNEQYF	TGTGCCAGCAGTTCCTGGACTAGCGGGAGGAACGAGCAGTACTTC
NA	NA	TRBJ1-2	TRBV5-1	CASSFGEDYGYTF	TGCGCCAGCAGCTTCGGAGAGGACTATGGCTACACCTTC
NA	once	TRBJ1-4	TRBV25-1	CASSDPGRGEKLFF	TGTGCCAGCAGTGACCCCGGAAGGGGTGAAAAACTGTTTTTT
NA	NA	TRBJ2-7	TRBV27	CATYRGGGSYEQYF	TGTGCCACCTACAGAGGGGGGGGCTCCTACGAGCAGTACTTC
NA	NA	TRBJ2-5	TRBV7-7	CASSSSMRETQYF	TGTGCCAGCAGCTCTTCGATGCGAGAGACCCAGTACTTC
TRBD2	NA	TRBJ2-1	TRBV5-1	CASSSSGNVYNEQFF	TGCGCCAGCAGCTCTAGCGGGAATGTCTACAATGAGCAGTTCTTC
NA	NA	TRBJ1-2	TRBV6-1	CASSEALGRGVGGYTF	TGTGCCAGCAGTGAAGCGCTTGGGAGGGGGGTTGGGGGCTACACCTTC
NA	NA	TRBJ2-7	TRBV13	CASSFLTVPYEQYF	TGTGCCAGCAGCTTTCTGACAGTCCCCTACGAGCAGTACTTC
TRBD1	NA	TRBJ2-5	TRBV15	CATSRDRTRGQETQYF	TGTGCCACCAGCAGAGATCGTACCAGGGGGCAAGAGACCCAGTACTTC